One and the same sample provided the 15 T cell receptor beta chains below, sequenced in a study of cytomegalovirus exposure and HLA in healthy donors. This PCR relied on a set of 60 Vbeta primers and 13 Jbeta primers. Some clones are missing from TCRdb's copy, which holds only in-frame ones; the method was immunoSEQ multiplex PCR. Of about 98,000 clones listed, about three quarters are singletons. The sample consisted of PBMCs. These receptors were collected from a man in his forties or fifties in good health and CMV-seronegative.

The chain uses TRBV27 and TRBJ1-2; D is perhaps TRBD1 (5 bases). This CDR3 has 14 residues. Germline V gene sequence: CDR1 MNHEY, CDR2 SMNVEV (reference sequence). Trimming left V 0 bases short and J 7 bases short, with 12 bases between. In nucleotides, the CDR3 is TGTGCCAGCAGTTTATCTGTCAGGGTCAGTGGCTACACCTTC. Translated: CASSLSVRVSGYTF.

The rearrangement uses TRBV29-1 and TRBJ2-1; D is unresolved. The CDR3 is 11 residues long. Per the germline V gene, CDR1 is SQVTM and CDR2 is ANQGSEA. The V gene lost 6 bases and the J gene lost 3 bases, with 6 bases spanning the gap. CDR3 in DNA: TGCAGCGTGCCTATCTACAATGAGCAGTTCTTC. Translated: CSVPIYNEQFF.

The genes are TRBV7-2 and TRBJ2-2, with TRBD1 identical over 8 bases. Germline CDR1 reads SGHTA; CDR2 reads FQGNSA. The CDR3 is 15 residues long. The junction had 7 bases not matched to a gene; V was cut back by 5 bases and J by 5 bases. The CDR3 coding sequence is TGTGCCAGCAGCACCAGACAGGGGATTACCGGGGAGCTGTTTTTT. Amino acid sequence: CASSTRQGITGELFF.

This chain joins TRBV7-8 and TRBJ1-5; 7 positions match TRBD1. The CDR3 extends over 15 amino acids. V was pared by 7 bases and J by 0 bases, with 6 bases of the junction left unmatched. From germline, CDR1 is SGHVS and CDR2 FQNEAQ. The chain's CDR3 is CASTPTGFSNQPQHF. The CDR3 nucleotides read TGTGCCAGCACCCCGACAGGGTTTAGCAATCAGCCCCAGCATTTT.

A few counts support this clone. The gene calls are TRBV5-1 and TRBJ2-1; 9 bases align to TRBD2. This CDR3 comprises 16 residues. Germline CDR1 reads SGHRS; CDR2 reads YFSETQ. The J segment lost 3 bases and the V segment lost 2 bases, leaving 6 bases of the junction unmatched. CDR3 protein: CASSFAGGALYNEQFF. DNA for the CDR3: TGCGCCAGCAGCTTTGCGGGGGGGGCCCTCTACAATGAGCAGTTCTTC.

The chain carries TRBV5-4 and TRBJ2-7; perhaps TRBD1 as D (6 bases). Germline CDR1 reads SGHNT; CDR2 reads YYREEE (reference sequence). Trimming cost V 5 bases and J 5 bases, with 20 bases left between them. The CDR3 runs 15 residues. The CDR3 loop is CASSPGTIVYHEQYF. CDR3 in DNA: TGTGCCAGCAGTCCTGGGACAATTGTCTACCACGAGCAGTACTTC.

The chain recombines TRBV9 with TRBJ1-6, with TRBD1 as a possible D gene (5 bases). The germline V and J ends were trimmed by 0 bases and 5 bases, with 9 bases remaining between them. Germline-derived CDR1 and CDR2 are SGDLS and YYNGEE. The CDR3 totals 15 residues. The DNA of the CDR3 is TGTGCCAGCAGCGTAGATGGGGGGGATAATTCACCCCTCCACTTT. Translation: CASSVDGGDNSPLHF. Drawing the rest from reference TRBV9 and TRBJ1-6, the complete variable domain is DSGVTQTPKHLITATGQRVTLRCSPRSGDLSVYWYQQSLDQGLQFLIQYYNGEERAKGNILERFSAQQFPDLHSELNLSSLELGDSALYFCASSVDGGDNSPLHFGNGTRLTVT.

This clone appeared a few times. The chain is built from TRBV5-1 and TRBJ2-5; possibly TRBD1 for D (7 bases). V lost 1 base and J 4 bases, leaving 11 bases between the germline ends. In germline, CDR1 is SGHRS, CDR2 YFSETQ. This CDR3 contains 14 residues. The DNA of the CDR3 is TGCGCCAGCAGCTTGAGGCAGGGGGGAGAGACCCAGTACTTC. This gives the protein CASSLRQGGETQYF.

In DNA, the CDR3 is TGCGCCAGCAGCTTGGACGGGGGGGCCTACAATGAGCAGTTCTTC. Encoded protein: CASSLDGGAYNEQFF. The V gene is TRBV5-1, the J gene TRBJ2-1; TRBD2 matches 8 bases. The V gene's germline CDR1 is SGHRS and CDR2 YFSETQ. This CDR3 has 15 residues. After removal of 0 bases from V and 2 bases from J, the junction contained 1 base not matched to a gene.

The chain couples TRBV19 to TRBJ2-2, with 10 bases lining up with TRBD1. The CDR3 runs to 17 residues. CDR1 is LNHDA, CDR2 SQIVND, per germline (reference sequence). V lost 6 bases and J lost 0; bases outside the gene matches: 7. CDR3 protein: CASRGTGVTPNTGELFF. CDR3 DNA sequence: TGTGCCAGTAGGGGGACAGGGGTAACCCCGAACACCGGGGAGCTGTTTTTT. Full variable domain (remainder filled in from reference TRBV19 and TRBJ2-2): DGGITQSPKYLFRKEGQNVTLSCEQNLNHDAMYWYRQDPGQGLRLIYYSQIVNDFQKGDIAEGYSVSREKKESFPLTVTSAQKNPTAFYLCASRGTGVTPNTGELFFGEGSRLTVL.

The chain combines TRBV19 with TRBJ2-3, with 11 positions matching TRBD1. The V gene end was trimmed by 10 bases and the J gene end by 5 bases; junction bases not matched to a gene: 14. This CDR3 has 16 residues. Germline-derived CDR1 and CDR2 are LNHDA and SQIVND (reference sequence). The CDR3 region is CATNPGQGEGRDTQYF. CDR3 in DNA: TGTGCCACTAACCCGGGACAGGGGGAAGGTAGAGATACGCAGTATTTT.

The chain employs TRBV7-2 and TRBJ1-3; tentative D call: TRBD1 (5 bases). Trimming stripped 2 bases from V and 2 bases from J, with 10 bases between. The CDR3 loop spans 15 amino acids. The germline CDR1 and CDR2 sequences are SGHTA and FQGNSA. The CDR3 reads CASSLIGEAGNTIYF. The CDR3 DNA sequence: TGTGCCAGCAGCTTAATAGGGGAAGCTGGAAACACCATATATTTT.

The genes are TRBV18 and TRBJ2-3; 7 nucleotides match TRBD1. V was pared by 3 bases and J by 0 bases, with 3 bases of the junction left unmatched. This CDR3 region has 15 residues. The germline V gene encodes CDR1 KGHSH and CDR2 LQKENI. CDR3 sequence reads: CASSPRQGSTDTQYF. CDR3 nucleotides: TGTGCCAGCTCACCTAGACAGGGCAGCACAGATACGCAGTATTTT.

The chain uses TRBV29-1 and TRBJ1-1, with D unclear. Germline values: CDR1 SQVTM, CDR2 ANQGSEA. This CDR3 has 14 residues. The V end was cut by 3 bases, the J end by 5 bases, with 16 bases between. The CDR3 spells CSVDPHAGRTEAFF. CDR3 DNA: TGCAGCGTTGACCCTCATGCCGGGAGAACTGAAGCTTTCTTT. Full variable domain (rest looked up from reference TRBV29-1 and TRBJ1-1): SAVISQKPSRDICQRGTSLTIQCQVDSQVTMMFWYRQQPGQSLTLIATANQGSEATYESGFVIDKFPISRPNLTFSTLTVSNMSPEDSSIYLCSVDPHAGRTEAFFGQGTRLTVV.

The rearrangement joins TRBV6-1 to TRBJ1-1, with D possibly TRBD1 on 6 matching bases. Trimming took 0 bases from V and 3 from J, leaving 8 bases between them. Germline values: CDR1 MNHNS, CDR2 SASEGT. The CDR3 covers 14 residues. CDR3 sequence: CASSEAGADTEAFF. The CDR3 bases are TGTGCCAGCAGTGAAGCGGGGGCGGACACTGAAGCTTTCTTT.